Listed below are T cell receptor beta chains from one sample, sequenced in a study of regulatory T cells in long-lasting Graves disease. TCRdb redid the calling of the multiplex PCR reads with MiXCR, one entry per CDR3 protein. The table lists 430,000 or so distinct CDR3 sequences, over 20% of them singletons. Sample: peripheral blood mononuclear cells (PBMCs), taken when the disease was refractory, from a patient treated with antithyroid drugs. The receptors shown here come from a female donor with Graves disease. Both conserved end residues are part of each CDR3. Fields, in order: V gene, clone size, D gene, J gene, CDR3 protein, CDR3 DNA. The D gene is left open where the match is weak. The listing skips clone size in some rows; elsewhere it reads once, few, many or a size class.

V gene: TRBV28
clone size: NA
D gene: NA
J gene: TRBJ2-3
CDR3 protein: CASRPTLANTDTQYF
CDR3 DNA: TGTGCCAGCAGACCCACTCTAGCGAACACAGATACGCAGTATTTT

V gene: TRBV27
clone size: many
D gene: TRBD2
J gene: TRBJ2-7
CDR3 protein: CASGVGLASYEQYF
CDR3 DNA: TGTGCCAGCGGGGTGGGACTAGCGAGCTACGAGCAGTACTTC

V gene: TRBV20-1
clone size: NA
D gene: TRBD2
J gene: TRBJ2-7
CDR3 protein: CSVRAGGSYEQYF
CDR3 DNA: TGCAGTGTCCGAGCGGGAGGTTCCTACGAGCAGTACTTC

V gene: TRBV10-3
clone size: once
D gene: NA
J gene: TRBJ2-3
CDR3 protein: CAISRLQGSTDTQYF
CDR3 DNA: TGTGCCATCAGTCGCTTACAGGGAAGCACAGATACGCAGTATTTT

V gene: TRBV5-4
clone size: NA
D gene: NA
J gene: TRBJ2-5
CDR3 protein: CASSLSHSSGETQYF
CDR3 DNA: TGTGCCAGCAGCTTATCGCACTCCTCTGGGGAGACCCAGTACTTC

V gene: TRBV19
clone size: NA
D gene: NA
J gene: TRBJ1-5
CDR3 protein: CASTGSSLQPQHF
CDR3 DNA: TGTGCCAGTACAGGGAGCTCTCTTCAGCCCCAGCATTTT

V gene: TRBV2
clone size: many
D gene: TRBD1
J gene: TRBJ2-7
CDR3 protein: CASRLPGQASSEQYF
CDR3 DNA: TGTGCCAGCAGGTTGCCGGGACAGGCTTCCTCCGAGCAGTACTTC

V gene: TRBV10-3
clone size: NA
D gene: TRBD1
J gene: TRBJ2-2
CDR3 protein: CAISEWGQMNTGELFF
CDR3 DNA: TGTGCCATCAGTGAGTGGGGACAGATGAACACCGGGGAGCTGTTTTTT

V gene: TRBV7-9
clone size: NA
D gene: NA
J gene: TRBJ1-3
CDR3 protein: CASSPDVYYGNTIYF
CDR3 DNA: TGTGCCAGCAGCCCCGACGTATACTATGGAAACACCATATATTTT

V gene: TRBV20-1
clone size: few
D gene: NA
J gene: TRBJ2-6
CDR3 protein: CSARRTPLASGANVLTF
CDR3 DNA: TGCAGTGCTAGACGGACCCCTTTAGCATCTGGGGCCAACGTCCTGACTTTC

V gene: TRBV6-1
clone size: many
D gene: NA
J gene: TRBJ2-7
CDR3 protein: CASSEAVAGYREQYF
CDR3 DNA: TGTGCCAGCAGTGAAGCGGTAGCAGGGTATCGCGAGCAGTACTTC

V gene: TRBV7-2
clone size: NA
D gene: NA
J gene: TRBJ2-2
CDR3 protein: CASSPQFGMGGELFF
CDR3 DNA: TGTGCCAGCAGCCCCCAGTTCGGGATGGGCGGGGAGCTGTTTTTT

V gene: TRBV11-2
clone size: many
D gene: TRBD1
J gene: TRBJ2-4
CDR3 protein: CASSPGGRKNIQYF
CDR3 DNA: TGTGCCAGCAGCCCAGGGGGCAGGAAAAACATTCAGTACTTC

V gene: TRBV28
clone size: few
D gene: NA
J gene: TRBJ2-1
CDR3 protein: CASSFIGLQYNEQFF
CDR3 DNA: TGTGCCAGCAGTTTCATAGGACTGCAGTACAATGAGCAGTTCTTC

V gene: TRBV27
clone size: NA
D gene: NA
J gene: TRBJ1-5
CDR3 protein: CASSLSFRQVPSNQPQHF
CDR3 DNA: TGTGCCAGTAGTTTATCCTTTCGACAGGTCCCTAGCAATCAGCCCCAGCATTTT

V gene: TRBV6-2/TRBV6-3
clone size: NA
D gene: TRBD1
J gene: TRBJ2-7
CDR3 protein: CASSRDRVYGEQYF
CDR3 DNA: TGTGCCAGCAGTAGGGACAGGGTCTATGGCGAGCAGTACTTC

V gene: TRBV12-3/TRBV12-4
clone size: NA
D gene: TRBD2
J gene: TRBJ2-1
CDR3 protein: CASEERERNEQFF
CDR3 DNA: TGTGCCAGCGAAGAGCGGGAAAGGAATGAGCAGTTCTTC

V gene: TRBV12-3/TRBV12-4
clone size: NA
D gene: TRBD2
J gene: TRBJ2-3
CDR3 protein: CASSFFSGRSVLLDTQYF
CDR3 DNA: TGTGCCAGCAGTTTTTTTAGCGGGAGAAGTGTTCTTCTAGATACGCAGTATTTT

V gene: TRBV28
clone size: many
D gene: TRBD1
J gene: TRBJ2-2
CDR3 protein: CASRPITGGSSTGELFF
CDR3 DNA: TGTGCCAGCAGACCCATTACAGGGGGCAGTAGCACCGGGGAGCTGTTTTTT

V gene: TRBV30
clone size: NA
D gene: NA
J gene: TRBJ1-6
CDR3 protein: CAWSNAYNSPFRF
CDR3 DNA: TGTGCCTGGAGTAATGCATATAATTCACCCTTCCGCTTT